The 20 T cell receptor beta chains listed next were all sequenced from one sample in a study of T cells in Graves' hyperthyroidism and ophthalmopathy. Researchers took RNA transcripts and amplified the TCR beta CDR3 regions from them. In the first-round RT-PCR of the TCR CDR3, the HTBI primer set was used. TCRdb analysed the multiplex PCR reads with MiXCR anew, one entry per CDR3 protein. The data contain a few hundred thousand distinct CDR3 sequences, 15% to 20% of them singletons. Input material: blood. Receptors originate from a middle-aged man with Graves' hyperthyroidism.

This clonotype showed up many times. The genes are TRBV10-1 and TRBJ2-7; 9 nucleotides align to TRBD1. The CDR3 is 12 residues long. The germline V gene encodes CDR1 WNHNN and CDR2 SYGVQD (reference sequence). Losses at the gene ends were 10 bases for V and 2 bases for J; bases not matched to a gene: 3. The CDR3 DNA reads TGCGCCACGGGACAGGGAACCTACGAGCAGTACTTC. Its translation: CATGQGTYEQYF.

This clonotype was recorded at least ten times. The rearrangement joins TRBV7-2 to TRBJ2-3; 9 bases align to TRBD1. Germline V gene data show CDR1 as SGHTA and CDR2 as FQGNSA. V gave up 5 bases and J gave up 2 bases; unmatched junction bases: 20. CDR3 size: 20 residues. For the CDR3, the DNA is TGTGCCAGCAGCGGAAACCGGGACAGGGTTGGAAATCCCCTCACAGATACGCAGTATTTT. Residues: CASSGNRDRVGNPLTDTQYF. Full variable domain (rest looked up from reference TRBV7-2 and TRBJ2-3): GAGVSQSPSNKVTEKGKDVELRCDPISGHTALYWYRQSLGQGLEFLIYFQGNSAPDKSGLPSDRFSAERTGGSVSTLTIQRTQQEDSAVYLCASSGNRDRVGNPLTDTQYFGPGTRLTVL.

Ten or more counts support this clonotype. At one of its ends the junction is not consistent with the germline gene, which may arise from a read error. The rearrangement joins TRBV11-2 to TRBJ1-5; TRBD1 matches at 10 bases. CDR3 length equals 17 residues. Germline CDR1 is SGHAT and CDR2 is FQNNGV. The DNA of the CDR3 is TGTGCCAGCAGCGTAGATCCAGGGACAGGGGAGGATCAGCCCCAGCATTTT. Translating it yields CASSVDPGTGEDQPQHF.

This clonotype was seen ten or more times. V usage is TRBV11-2 and J usage is TRBJ2-2; D is perhaps TRBD2 (5 bases). The V end was cut by 0 bases, the J end by 7 bases, with 12 bases between. The germline gives CDR1 SGHAT, CDR2 FQNNGV. The CDR3 has 15 residues. In nucleotides, the CDR3 is TGTGCCAGCAGCTTAGATCCGGGGTTTGGCGGGGAGCTGTTTTTT. Protein product: CASSLDPGFGGELFF. The entire variable domain, with the rest obtained from reference TRBV11-2 and TRBJ2-2, is as follows: EAGVAQSPRYKIIEKRQSVAFWCNPISGHATLYWYQQILGQGPKLLIQFQNNGVVDDSQLPKDRFSAERLKGVDSTLKIQPAKLEDSAVYLCASSLDPGFGGELFFGEGSRLTVL.

This clonotype turned up a few times. With a much larger clone just one base away, this may be a read error. The V call is TRBV20-1, the J call TRBJ1-1, with a weak D call TRBD1 (6 bases). Trimming removed 5 bases at V and 5 bases at J, with 15 bases between. The length of the CDR3 is 13 residues. From germline, CDR1 is DFQATT and CDR2 SNEGSKA (reference sequence). The CDR3 nucleotides read TGCAGTGCTCTGAAACAGGGTCGGACTGAAGCTTTCTTT. It specifies CSALKQGRTEAFF.

The J gene is TRBJ2-5, the V gene TRBV15; D is tentatively TRBD1 or TRBD2 (5 bases each). V was clipped by 2 bases and J by 4 bases, with 17 bases between them. The CDR3 extends over 16 amino acids. CDR1 is LNHNV and CDR2 is YYDKDF in the germline V gene (reference sequence). The CDR3: CATSRKKGTEGETQYF. The CDR3 coding sequence is TGTGCCACCAGCAGAAAGAAAGGGACGGAAGGAGAGACCCAGTACTTC.

There are many counts of this clonotype. The rearrangement uses TRBV7-9 and TRBJ2-2, with D maybe TRBD1 (5 bases). Germline values: CDR1 SEHNR, CDR2 FQNEAQ (reference sequence). The CDR3 length is 15 residues. V was pared by 7 bases and J by 2 bases, with 14 bases between. The CDR3 sequence: CASNLGQANTGELFF. Written as DNA, the CDR3 is TGTGCCAGCAACTTGGGGCAGGCTAACACCGGGGAGCTGTTTTTT.

V usage is TRBV30 and J usage is TRBJ2-1, with D perhaps matching TRBD1 (6 bases). V gave up 7 bases and J gave up 4 bases, with 8 bases separating them. The CDR3 is 11 residues long. CDR1 is GTSNPN and CDR2 is SVGIG in the germline V gene (reference sequence). The CDR3 loop is CALDRYNEQFF. CDR3 sequence (DNA): TGTGCCTTGGACAGATACAATGAGCAGTTCTTC.

This clonotype was counted only a few times. The chain is built from TRBV6-1 and TRBJ2-1; 13 nucleotides line up with TRBD2. The CDR3 is 16 amino acids. Germline lookup yields CDR1 MNHNS and CDR2 SASEGT. Trimming removed 7 bases from V and 3 bases from J; junction bases left unmatched: 6. The CDR3 here is CASKTSGGKYYNEQFF. CDR3 DNA: TGTGCCAGCAAGACTAGCGGGGGGAAGTACTACAATGAGCAGTTCTTC.

This clonotype was counted at least ten times. The rearrangement joins TRBV10-3 to TRBJ1-1; D is ambiguous. Trimming removed 6 bases at V and 5 bases at J, with 13 bases between. Germline assignment: CDR1 ENHRY and CDR2 SYGVKD. CDR3 length equals 13 residues. The CDR3 protein is CAISPGLGTEAFF. In DNA, the CDR3 is TGTGCCATCAGCCCCGGGTTGGGGACTGAAGCTTTCTTT.

This clonotype was detected only once. V gene TRBV7-3 combines with J gene TRBJ2-1; TRBD2 agrees at 14 bases. V was pared by 5 bases and J by 8 bases, with 5 bases of the junction left unmatched. CDR1 and CDR2 from the germline V gene are SGHTA and FQGTGA. CDR3 length: 15 residues. Here the CDR3 DNA reads TGTGCCAGCAGCCGACTAGCGGGGGGGTTAGATGAGCAGTTCTTC. It yields the protein CASSRLAGGLDEQFF.

This clonotype was observed at least ten times. The chain uses TRBV18 and TRBJ2-7, with D possibly called TRBD1 or TRBD2 (5 bases each). CDR1 and CDR2 from the germline V gene are KGHSH and LQKENI. The CDR3 covers 18 residues. The V and J ends lost 1 base and 7 bases respectively, with 26 bases between them. The CDR3: CASSPRPAIGAGLGEQYF. The CDR3 DNA is TGTGCCAGCTCACCACGACCCGCCATCGGGGCAGGGTTGGGAGAGCAGTACTTC.

This clonotype has a count of ten or more. V usage is TRBV5-1 and J usage is TRBJ1-1, with a tentative D call TRBD1 (5 bases). Germline loops: CDR1 SGHRS, CDR2 YFSETQ. CDR3 length equals 13 residues. V lost 5 bases to trimming and J lost 2 bases, with 10 bases between them. CDR3 in amino acids: CASRRDSNTEAFF. CDR3 coding DNA: TGCGCCAGCAGAAGAGACAGTAACACTGAAGCTTTCTTT.

The table lists this clonotype with many counts. The chain carries TRBV6-1 and TRBJ1-5; the match to TRBD1 covers 7 bases. CDR3 length equals 16 residues. The germline gives CDR1 MNHNS, CDR2 SASEGT. V lost 6 bases to trimming and J lost 3 bases; unmatched junction nucleotides: 11. The CDR3 DNA follows: TGTGCCAGCAGCACCGACAGGGAAGGTTCCAATCAGCCCCAGCATTTT. Its protein product is CASSTDREGSNQPQHF.

This clonotype was counted at least ten times. The V call is TRBV7-3, the J call TRBJ2-2; D perhaps matches TRBD2 (5 bases). V lost 2 bases to trimming and J lost 3 bases, with 13 bases between them. Germline V lookup: CDR1 SGHTA, CDR2 FQGTGA. The CDR3 has 16 amino acids. In nucleotides, the CDR3 is TGTGCCAGCAGCTTACGACCCACTAGGGACACCGGGGAGCTGTTTTTT. Translation: CASSLRPTRDTGELFF. Full variable domain (rest looked up from reference TRBV7-3 and TRBJ2-2): GAGVSQTPSNKVTEKGKYVELRCDPISGHTALYWYRQSLGQGPEFLIYFQGTGAADDSGLPNDRFFAVRPEGSVSTLKIQRTERGDSAVYLCASSLRPTRDTGELFFGEGSRLTVL.

This rearrangement joins TRBV9 to TRBJ2-1, with D unclear. The germline gives CDR1 SGDLS, CDR2 YYNGEE. The CDR3 loop spans 15 amino acids. V was clipped by 0 bases and J by 0 bases, with 7 bases between them. CDR3 DNA sequence: TGTGCCAGCAGCGTAGGATTAAGCTCCTACAATGAGCAGTTCTTC. Protein product: CASSVGLSSYNEQFF.

The table lists this clonotype with many counts. The gene calls are TRBV18 and TRBJ1-6; no clear D gene. The CDR3 has 13 residues. Germline V gives CDR1 KGHSH, CDR2 LQKENI. V was cut by 5 bases and J by 6 bases, with 8 bases left in between. The CDR3 sequence is CASSGNANSPLHF. The CDR3 DNA reads TGTGCCAGCTCAGGGAACGCTAATTCACCCCTCCACTTT.

The gene calls are TRBV7-3 and TRBJ2-4; 9 nucleotides match TRBD1. J was trimmed by 3 bases and V by 0 bases; bases with no gene match: 12. Germline V gene data show CDR1 as SGHTA and CDR2 as FQGTGA. The CDR3 covers 19 residues. CDR3: CASSLTCTRDRAVKNIQYF. The CDR3 DNA reads as TGTGCCAGCAGCTTAACCTGCACCCGGGACAGGGCAGTCAAAAACATTCAGTACTTC.

The CDR3: CASSDERIEEQYF. The CDR3 nucleotides are TGTGCCAGCAGTGACGAGCGGATTGAGGAGCAGTACTTC. The rearrangement links TRBV2 to TRBJ2-7; weak D call: TRBD2 (5 bases). The V and J ends lost 3 bases and 7 bases respectively, with 13 bases between them. CDR3 length: 13 residues. Per germline, CDR1 SNHLY and CDR2 FYNNEI. Filled out from reference TRBV2 and TRBJ2-7, the complete variable domain reads EPEVTQTPSHQVTQMGQEVILRCVPISNHLYFYWYRQILGQKVEFLVSFYNNEISEKSEIFDDQFSVERPDGSNFTLKIRSTKLEDSAMYFCASSDERIEEQYFGPGTRLTVT.

This clonotype was seen a few times. This chain joins TRBV29-1 and TRBJ1-2; perhaps TRBD1 as D (5 bases). Germline CDR1 reads SQVTM; CDR2 reads ANQGSEA. Trimming cost V 1 base and J 6 bases, with 12 bases left between them. This CDR3 has 13 amino acids. The chain's CDR3 is CSVEGPRDDGYTF. For the CDR3, the DNA is TGCAGCGTTGAAGGGCCCAGGGATGATGGCTACACCTTC. Full variable domain (remainder filled in from reference TRBV29-1 and TRBJ1-2): SAVISQKPSRDICQRGTSLTIQCQVDSQVTMMFWYRQQPGQSLTLIATANQGSEATYESGFVIDKFPISRPNLTFSTLTVSNMSPEDSSIYLCSVEGPRDDGYTFGSGTRLTVV.